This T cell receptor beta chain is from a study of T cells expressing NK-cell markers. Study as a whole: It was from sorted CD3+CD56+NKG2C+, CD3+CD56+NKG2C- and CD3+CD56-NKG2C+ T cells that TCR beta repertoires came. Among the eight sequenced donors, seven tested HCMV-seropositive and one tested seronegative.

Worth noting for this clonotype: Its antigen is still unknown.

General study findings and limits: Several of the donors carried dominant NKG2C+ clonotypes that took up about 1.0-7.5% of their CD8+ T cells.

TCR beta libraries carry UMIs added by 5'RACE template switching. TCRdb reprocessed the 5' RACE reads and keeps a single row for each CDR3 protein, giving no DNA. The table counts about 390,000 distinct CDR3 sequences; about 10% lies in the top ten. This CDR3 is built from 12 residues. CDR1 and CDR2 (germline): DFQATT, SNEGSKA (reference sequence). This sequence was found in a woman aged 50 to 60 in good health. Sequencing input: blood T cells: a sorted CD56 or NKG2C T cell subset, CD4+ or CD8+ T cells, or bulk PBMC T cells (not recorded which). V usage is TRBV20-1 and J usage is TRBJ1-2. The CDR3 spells CSARVAGYGYTF.